A selection of T cell receptor beta chains follows, all from one sample in a study of T cells in Graves' hyperthyroidism and ophthalmopathy. TCRdb reanalysed the multiplex PCR reads using MiXCR and keeps one entry per CDR3 protein. The table lists under 350,000 distinct CDR3 sequences, under 25% of them singletons. What was sequenced was blood. The receptors derive from a woman in her 50s with Graves' hyperthyroidism. The CDR3 runs from the conserved cysteine through the conserved F or W. D genes are given only for firm matches. The size field is filled for only some rows; it gives once, few, many or a size class.

abundance | d_gene | j_gene | v_gene | CDR3aa | CDR3nt
many | - | TRBJ1-2 | TRBV5-1 | CASSLEGPRVYGYTF | TGCGCCAGCAGCTTGGAGGGGCCGCGGGTCTATGGCTACACCTTC
- | - | TRBJ2-5 | TRBV5-4 | CASSFVVVGDGETQYF | TGTGCCAGCAGCTTCGTGGTTGTAGGGGACGGGGAGACCCAGTACTTC
- | TRBD1 | TRBJ2-2 | TRBV29-1 | CSTSGQGRTGELFF | TGCAGCACTTCTGGACAGGGTCGAACCGGGGAGCTGTTTTTT
- | - | TRBJ1-2 | TRBV20-1 | CSAWGKASRNYGYTF | TGCAGTGCTTGGGGCAAGGCTTCGCGCAACTATGGCTACACCTTC
many | TRBD2 | TRBJ2-7 | TRBV20-1 | CSANPLSSGNYEQYF | TGCAGTGCTAACCCCTTGAGTAGCGGGAACTACGAGCAGTACTTC
many | - | TRBJ2-7 | TRBV7-8 | CASSLVGMDYEQYF | TGTGCCAGCAGCTTAGTAGGTATGGACTACGAGCAGTACTTC
many | - | TRBJ1-2 | TRBV18 | CASSPSGGANYGYTF | TGTGCCAGCTCACCATCGGGGGGCGCTAACTATGGCTACACCTTC
many | - | TRBJ2-7 | TRBV6-2/TRBV6-3 | CASTPRDNSYEQYF | TGTGCCAGCACTCCTCGGGACAACTCCTACGAGCAGTACTTC
- | - | TRBJ2-1 | TRBV11-2 | CASSHEQGRAYNEQFF | TGTGCCAGCAGCCACGAACAGGGCCGGGCCTACAATGAGCAGTTCTTC
many | - | TRBJ2-5 | TRBV2 | CASSRGGPRETQYF | TGTGCCAGCAGTCGAGGAGGGCCGCGGGAGACCCAGTACTTC
- | TRBD2 | TRBJ2-1 | TRBV6-5 | CASSYVAGGYNEQFF | TGTGCCAGCAGTTACGTAGCGGGGGGGTACAATGAGCAGTTCTTC
many | TRBD1 | TRBJ2-3 | TRBV20-1 | CSARGAGGVASTDTQYF | TGCAGTGCTAGAGGGGCAGGGGGTGTAGCTAGCACAGATACGCAGTATTTT
- | - | TRBJ2-1 | TRBV7-9 | CASSFAEAAEFF | TGTGCCAGCAGCTTTGCTGAAGCTGCGGAGTTCTTC
many | - | TRBJ2-7 | TRBV11-3 | CASSPSKEQTSSYEQYF | TGTGCCAGCAGTCCTTCAAAAGAACAGACGAGCTCCTACGAGCAGTACTTC
- | TRBD1 | TRBJ1-5 | TRBV27 | CASSLFGTGAVNQPQHF | TGTGCCAGCAGTTTATTCGGGACAGGGGCAGTCAATCAGCCCCAGCATTTT
- | - | TRBJ1-2 | TRBV30 | CASGPDYGYTF | TGTGCCTCGGGACCGGACTATGGCTACACCTTC
many | TRBD2 | TRBJ2-1 | TRBV10-3 | CAIGISGRRRSYNEQFF | TGTGCCATCGGCATTAGCGGGAGAAGGAGGTCCTACAATGAGCAGTTCTTC
- | - | TRBJ1-5 | TRBV20-1 | CSARIEFQPQHF | TGCAGTGCTAGGATAGAGTTTCAGCCCCAGCATTTT
many | - | TRBJ2-7 | TRBV12-3/TRBV12-4 | CASNPERASSYEQYF | TGTGCCAGCAACCCAGAACGGGCTAGCTCCTACGAGCAGTACTTC
few | - | TRBJ2-7 | TRBV5-1 | CASSSFRGDEQYF | TGCGCCAGCAGCTCCTTCAGGGGCGACGAGCAGTACTTC
- | TRBD1 | TRBJ2-3 | TRBV14 | CASSQPGTVTDTQYF | TGTGCCAGCAGCCAACCCGGGACAGTAACAGATACGCAGTATTTT
- | - | TRBJ2-5 | TRBV28 | CASTLEGGSRGETQYF | TGTGCCAGCACCCTAGAAGGAGGGTCTAGGGGAGAGACCCAGTACTTC
- | - | TRBJ1-3 | TRBV7-7 | CASIDGNTIYF | TGTGCTAGCATCGACGGAAACACCATATATTTT
- | TRBD1 | TRBJ1-5 | TRBV27 | CASRLGLGTGEPQHF | TGTGCCAGCAGATTAGGTTTGGGGACAGGAGAGCCCCAGCATTTT
- | - | TRBJ2-7 | TRBV28 | CASGFGDITYEQYF | TGTGCCAGCGGTTTTGGGGATATAACCTACGAGCAGTACTTC
many | TRBD2 | TRBJ2-7 | TRBV2 | CASSARLAGRSYEQYF | TGTGCCAGCAGCGCGCGCCTAGCGGGTCGCTCCTACGAGCAGTACTTC
- | TRBD1 | TRBJ2-7 | TRBV11-2 | CASSPRPGTGGAEQYF | TGTGCCAGCAGCCCACGACCCGGGACAGGGGGCGCGGAGCAGTACTTC
many | TRBD2 | TRBJ2-3 | TRBV3-1 | CASSQTSGYDTQYF | TGTGCCAGCAGCCAGACTAGCGGATACGATACGCAGTATTTT
many | TRBD1 | TRBJ1-5 | TRBV28 | CASKDRGPYSNQPQHF | TGTGCCAGCAAGGACAGGGGTCCCTATAGCAATCAGCCCCAGCATTTT
many | - | TRBJ2-7 | TRBV7-7 | CASSHGTSYEQYF | TGTGCTAGCAGCCACGGGACCTCCTACGAGCAGTACTTC
few | - | TRBJ1-2 | TRBV18 | CASSPPGTPTGYTF | TGTGCCAGCTCACCACCCGGGACCCCAACGGGCTACACCTTC
few | - | TRBJ2-2 | TRBV5-1 | CASSLGGQLGELFF | TGCGCCAGCAGCTTGGGAGGCCAGCTCGGGGAGCTGTTTTTT
few | TRBD1 | TRBJ1-2 | TRBV5-5 | CASSLGGTGEKFGYTF | TGTGCCAGCAGCTTGGGCGGGACAGGGGAAAAGTTTGGCTACACCTTC
few | - | TRBJ2-5 | TRBV6-6 | CASSYLSGSLSETQYF | TGTGCCAGCAGTTACCTTTCCGGCAGTTTGTCAGAGACCCAGTACTTC
- | - | TRBJ2-7 | TRBV5-1 | CASSLDSRGYEQYF | TGCGCCAGCAGCTTGGATTCCAGGGGATACGAGCAGTACTTC
many | - | TRBJ2-3 | TRBV20-1 | CSVVGDTQYF | TGCAGTGTAGTAGGAGATACGCAGTATTTT
many | - | TRBJ2-3 | TRBV30 | CAGLGGARTDTQYF | TGTGCCGGCTTAGGGGGGGCTCGCACAGATACGCAGTATTTT
many | - | TRBJ2-2 | TRBV5-4 | CASSLGGVVDGGELFF | TGTGCCAGCAGCTTGGGCGGGGTGGTCGATGGCGGGGAGCTGTTTTTT
many | - | TRBJ2-7 | TRBV5-1 | CASSLTGGGGRNEQYF | TGCGCCAGCAGCCTAACCGGTGGTGGGGGTAGGAACGAGCAGTACTTC
many | - | TRBJ1-5 | TRBV6-2/TRBV6-3 | CASTQRGNNQPQHF | TGTGCCAGCACCCAGCGGGGGAACAATCAGCCCCAGCATTTT
- | - | TRBJ2-4 | TRBV4-1 | CASPGERPQGDIQYF | TGCGCCAGCCCCGGGGAGCGGCCCCAGGGAGACATTCAGTACTTC
few | - | TRBJ2-7 | TRBV28 | CASSRASGLTYEQYF | TGTGCCAGCAGCCGAGCAAGTGGCCTTACCTACGAGCAGTACTTC
few | - | TRBJ2-7 | TRBV5-1 | CASSLVGQGEQYF | TGCGCCAGCAGCTTGGTGGGCCAAGGCGAGCAGTACTTC
- | TRBD1 | TRBJ1-4 | TRBV6-1 | CASGTDNEKLFF | TGTGCCAGCGGGACAGATAATGAAAAACTGTTTTTT
- | - | TRBJ2-4 | TRBV3-1 | CASSQGWQIAKNIQYF | TGTGCCAGCAGCCAAGGTTGGCAAATAGCCAAAAACATTCAGTACTTC
many | - | TRBJ2-7 | TRBV20-1 | CSATIKGRQGGGEQYF | TGCAGTGCCACAATCAAGGGGAGGCAGGGAGGAGGCGAGCAGTACTTC
few | - | TRBJ1-1 | TRBV6-2/TRBV6-3 | CASSYTTGEAFF | TGTGCCAGCAGTTACACCACAGGTGAAGCTTTCTTT
- | TRBD1 | TRBJ2-5 | TRBV3-1 | CASSLRGTGVQETQYF | TGTGCCAGCAGCTTACGCGGGACAGGGGTGCAAGAGACCCAGTACTTC
many | TRBD1 | TRBJ2-1 | TRBV30 | CAWSVRQGVANEQFF | TGTGCCTGGAGTGTACGTCAGGGGGTAGCAAATGAGCAGTTCTTC
few | - | TRBJ1-3 | TRBV2 | CASSAQALSGNTIYF | TGTGCCAGCAGTGCCCAGGCCCTCTCTGGAAACACCATATATTTT
many | - | TRBJ2-3 | TRBV5-1 | CASSFPGDTQYF | TGCGCCAGCAGCTTTCCGGGAGATACGCAGTATTTT
- | TRBD2 | TRBJ2-5 | TRBV6-1 | CASSEASGGQETQYF | TGTGCCAGCAGTGAGGCTAGCGGGGGACAAGAGACCCAGTACTTC
- | - | TRBJ2-5 | TRBV7-8 | CASSLVVRTNRFSQTQYF | TGTGCCAGCAGCTTAGTGGTGCGGACCAATCGATTTAGTCAGACCCAGTACTTC
- | TRBD1 | TRBJ1-5 | TRBV10-3 | CAIREGQGSNQPQHF | TGTGCCATCAGGGAAGGACAGGGAAGCAATCAGCCCCAGCATTTT
many | TRBD2 | TRBJ2-1 | TRBV3-1 | CASSQEDLLAGTYNEQFF | TGTGCCAGCAGCCAAGAGGATCTACTAGCGGGAACCTACAATGAGCAGTTCTTC
many | TRBD2 | TRBJ2-1 | TRBV5-6 | CASSWWTSDEQFF | TGTGCCAGCAGCTGGTGGACTAGCGATGAGCAGTTCTTC
many | TRBD2 | TRBJ2-1 | TRBV11-3 | CASSPMREPKNEQFF | TGTGCCAGCAGCCCCATGCGGGAGCCCAAGAATGAGCAGTTCTTC
many | - | TRBJ1-1 | TRBV5-1 | CASSSGGTEAFF | TGTGCCAGCAGCTCCGGGGGCACTGAAGCTTTCTTT
many | - | TRBJ1-1 | TRBV7-9 | CASSTGQSWNTEAFF | TGTGCCAGCAGCACCGGACAGTCTTGGAACACTGAAGCTTTCTTT